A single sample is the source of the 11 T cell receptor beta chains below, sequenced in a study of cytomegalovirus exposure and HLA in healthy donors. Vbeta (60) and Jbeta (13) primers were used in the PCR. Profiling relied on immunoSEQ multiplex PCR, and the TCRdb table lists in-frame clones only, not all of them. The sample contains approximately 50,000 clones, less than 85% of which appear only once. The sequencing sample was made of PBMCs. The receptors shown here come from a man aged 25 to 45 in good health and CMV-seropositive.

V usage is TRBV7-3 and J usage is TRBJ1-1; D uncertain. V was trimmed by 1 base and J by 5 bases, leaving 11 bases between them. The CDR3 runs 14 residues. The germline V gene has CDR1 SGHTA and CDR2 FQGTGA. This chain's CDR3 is CASSLSSRETEAFF. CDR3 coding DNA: TGTGCCAGCAGCTTAAGTTCGAGGGAAACTGAAGCTTTCTTT.

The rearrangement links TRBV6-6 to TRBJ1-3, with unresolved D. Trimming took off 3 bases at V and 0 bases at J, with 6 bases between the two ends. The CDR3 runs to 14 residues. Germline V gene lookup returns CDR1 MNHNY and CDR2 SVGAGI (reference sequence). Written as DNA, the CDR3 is TGTGCCAGCAGTTATAGGAGCTCTGGAAACACCATATATTTT. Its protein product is CASSYRSSGNTIYF.

CDR3 sequence: CASSRGTGEESPLHF. CDR3 nucleotide sequence: TGTGCCAGCAGTCGCGGGACAGGGGAAGAATCACCCCTCCACTTT. The chain links TRBV6-6 to TRBJ1-6, with 10 bases aligning to TRBD1. The V segment lost 5 bases and the J segment 10 bases; nucleotides outside the gene matches: 8. The germline gives CDR1 MNHNY, CDR2 SVGAGI (reference sequence). The CDR3 has 15 amino acids.

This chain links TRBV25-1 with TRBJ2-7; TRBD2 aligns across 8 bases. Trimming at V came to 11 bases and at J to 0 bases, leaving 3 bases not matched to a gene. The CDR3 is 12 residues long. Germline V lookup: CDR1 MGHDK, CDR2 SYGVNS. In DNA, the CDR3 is TGTGCCTCCCGGGGGGGCTCCTACGAGCAGTACTTC. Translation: CASRGGSYEQYF.

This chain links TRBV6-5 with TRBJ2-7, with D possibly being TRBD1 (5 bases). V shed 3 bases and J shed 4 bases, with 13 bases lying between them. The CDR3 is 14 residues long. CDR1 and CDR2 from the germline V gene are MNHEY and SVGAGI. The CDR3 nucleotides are TGTGCCAGCAGTTATGGTCCCCCAGGGTACGAGCAGTACTTC. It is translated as CASSYGPPGYEQYF.

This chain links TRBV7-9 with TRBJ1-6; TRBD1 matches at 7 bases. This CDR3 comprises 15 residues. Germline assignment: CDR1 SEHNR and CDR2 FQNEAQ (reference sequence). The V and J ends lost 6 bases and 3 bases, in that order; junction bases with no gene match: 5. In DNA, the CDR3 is TGTGCCAGCAGTCCGGGACAGAGCTATAATTCACCCCTCCACTTT. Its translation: CASSPGQSYNSPLHF.

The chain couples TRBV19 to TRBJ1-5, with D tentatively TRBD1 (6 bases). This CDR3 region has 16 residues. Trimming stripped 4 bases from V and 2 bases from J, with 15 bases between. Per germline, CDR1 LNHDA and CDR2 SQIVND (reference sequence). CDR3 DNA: TGTGCCAGTAGTAGCGGTGCCAGGGGTGGCAATCAGCCCCAGCATTTT. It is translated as CASSSGARGGNQPQHF. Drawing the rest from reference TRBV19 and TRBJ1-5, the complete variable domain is DGGITQSPKYLFRKEGQNVTLSCEQNLNHDAMYWYRQDPGQGLRLIYYSQIVNDFQKGDIAEGYSVSREKKESFPLTVTSAQKNPTAFYLCASSSGARGGNQPQHFGDGTRLSIL.

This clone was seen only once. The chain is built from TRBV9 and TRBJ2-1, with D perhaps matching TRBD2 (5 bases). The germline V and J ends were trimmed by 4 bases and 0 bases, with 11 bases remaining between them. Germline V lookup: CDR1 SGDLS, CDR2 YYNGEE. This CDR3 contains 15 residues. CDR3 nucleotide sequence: TGTGCCAGCAGCATAGTCGGACTCTCCTACAATGAGCAGTTCTTC. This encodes CASSIVGLSYNEQFF.

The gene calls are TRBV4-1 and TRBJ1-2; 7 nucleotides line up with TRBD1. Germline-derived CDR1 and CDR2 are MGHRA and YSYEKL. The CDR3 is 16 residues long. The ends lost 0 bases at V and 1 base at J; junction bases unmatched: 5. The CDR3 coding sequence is TGCGCCAGCAGCCAAGAATCGACAGGGAGTAACTATGGCTACACCTTC. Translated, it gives CASSQESTGSNYGYTF.

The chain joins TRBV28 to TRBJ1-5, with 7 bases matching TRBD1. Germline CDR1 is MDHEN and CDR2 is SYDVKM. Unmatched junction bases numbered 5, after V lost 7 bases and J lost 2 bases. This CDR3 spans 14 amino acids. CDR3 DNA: TGTGCCAGCAATACAGGGGTGGGCAATCAGCCCCAGCATTTT. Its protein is CASNTGVGNQPQHF.

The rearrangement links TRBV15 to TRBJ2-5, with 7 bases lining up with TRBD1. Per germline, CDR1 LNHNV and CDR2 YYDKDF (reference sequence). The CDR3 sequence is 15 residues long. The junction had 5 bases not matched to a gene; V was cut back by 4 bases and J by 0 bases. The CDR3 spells CATSKEDRDQETQYF. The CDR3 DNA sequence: TGTGCCACCAGCAAGGAAGACAGGGACCAAGAGACCCAGTACTTC.